The 18 T cell receptor beta chains in this list originate from one sample, sequenced in a study of cytomegalovirus exposure and HLA in healthy donors. Use of 60 Vbeta and 13 Jbeta primers characterized the PCR. The table came from immunoSEQ multiplex PCR; TCRdb's copy has only in-frame clones and leaves some out. The table includes 150,000 to 200,000 clones, around three quarters detected once. Sample: PBMCs. The receptors were sampled from a male donor in good health and CMV-seronegative.

As to this clone: One end of the junction varies from germline; a read error may be responsible. The chain couples TRBV7-9 to TRBJ1-2; 9 bases are shared with TRBD1. This CDR3 spans 16 amino acids. The V gene's germline CDR1 is SEHNR and CDR2 FQNEAQ (reference sequence). The CDR3 spells CSSSSLRDRETGGYTF. DNA of the CDR3: TGTTCCAGCAGCTCGCTCAGGGACAGGGAGACCGGTGGCTACACCTTC.

The chain links TRBV5-6 to TRBJ2-7, with TRBD1 identical over 7 bases. J lost 4 bases, V lost 4 bases, and 11 bases had no gene match. Germline V CDR1 and CDR2: SGHDT, YYEEEE. The CDR3 extends over 15 amino acids. This chain's CDR3 is CASSDWTGQYYEQYF. CDR3 DNA sequence: TGTGCCAGCAGCGACTGGACAGGACAGTATTACGAGCAGTACTTC.

This sequence joins TRBV5-6 and TRBJ1-6; no reliable D call. In germline, CDR1 is SGHDT, CDR2 YYEEEE. CDR3 size: 14 residues. The V end lost 0 bases, the J end lost 8 bases, and 9 bases lay between the germline ends. The CDR3 region is CASSLGLQDSPLHF. For the CDR3, the DNA is TGTGCCAGCAGCTTGGGACTGCAAGATTCACCCCTCCACTTT.

V usage is TRBV7-8 and J usage is TRBJ2-1; a possible D gene is TRBD1 (6 bases). V was clipped by 4 bases and J by 5 bases, with 18 bases between them. CDR3 length equals 16 residues. Germline values: CDR1 SGHVS, CDR2 FQNEAQ. The chain's CDR3 is CASSSQDSYINNEQFF. Here the CDR3 DNA reads TGTGCCAGCAGCTCTCAGGACAGCTACATTAACAATGAGCAGTTCTTC. The complete variable domain, with remaining parts taken from reference TRBV7-8 and TRBJ2-1, reads GAGVSQSPRYKVAKRGQDVALRCDPISGHVSLFWYQQALGQGPEFLTYFQNEAQLDKSGLPSDRFFAERPEGSVSTLKIQRTQQEDSAVYLCASSSQDSYINNEQFFGPGTRLTVL.

This chain joins TRBV10-2 and TRBJ2-1; D not resolved. CDR1 and CDR2 (germline): WSHSY, SAAADI. Trimming took 2 bases from V and 3 from J, leaving 14 bases between them. The CDR3 runs to 16 residues. In nucleotides, the CDR3 is TGCGCCAGCAGTGAGACCCCTCGGCTAGGCTACAATGAGCAGTTCTTC. This translates into CASSETPRLGYNEQFF.

The rearrangement joins TRBV5-1 to TRBJ1-2; D unclear. The CDR3 runs to 14 residues. V dropped 0 bases and J dropped 5 bases, with 11 bases sitting between them. Per the germline V gene, CDR1 is SGHRS and CDR2 is YFSETQ. For the CDR3, the DNA is TGCGCCAGCAGCTTGGACACTAAGATTTATGGCTACACCTTC. Translating gives CASSLDTKIYGYTF.

The V and J genes are TRBV28 and TRBJ2-2; the match to TRBD2 covers 12 bases. J gave up 1 base and V 5 bases, and 11 bases lay outside the gene matches. CDR1 and CDR2 (germline): MDHEN, SYDVKM. This CDR3 has 19 amino acids. The CDR3 loop reads CASSVNPGLAGLNTGELFF. The CDR3 DNA follows: TGTGCCAGCAGTGTCAACCCGGGACTAGCGGGCCTGAACACCGGGGAGCTGTTTTTT.

The chain links TRBV28 to TRBJ2-7; the match to TRBD2 covers 7 bases. The CDR3 loop spans 19 amino acids. Germline CDR1 MDHEN, CDR2 SYDVKM. V shed 2 bases, J shed 1 base, and the junction held 17 bases outside the gene matches. The CDR3 coding sequence is TGTGCCAGCAGTTTAGGTGAGACCGGAGGGCGGGAGAGGTCCTACGAGCAGTACTTC. It encodes CASSLGETGGRERSYEQYF. Full variable domain (outside the CDR3, taken from reference TRBV28 and TRBJ2-7): DVKVTQSSRYLVKRTGEKVFLECVQDMDHENMFWYRQDPGLGLRLIYFSYDVKMKEKGDIPEGYSVSREKKERFSLILESASTNQTSMYLCASSLGETGGRERSYEQYFGPGTRLTVT.

This chain uses TRBV21-1 with TRBJ1-1. TRBV21-1 is annotated as a pseudogene. The CDR3 length is 10 residues. Written as DNA, the CDR3 is TGTGTCTGGGGGGGGACTGAAGCTTTCTTT. Amino acid sequence: CVWGGTEAFF.

This clone came up a few times. This chain uses TRBV7-3 with TRBJ2-7, with a possible D match to TRBD2 (6 bases). The length of the CDR3 is 15 residues. V was shortened by 5 bases and J by 1 base, with 15 bases between the two germline ends. Germline V CDR1 and CDR2: SGHTA, FQGTGA. The CDR3 DNA sequence: TGTGCCAGCAGCCCTTCGGCAGCGGGTTCCTACGAGCAGTACTTC. Translating it yields CASSPSAAGSYEQYF.

V gene TRBV28 combines with J gene TRBJ2-1; D not certain. Trimming pared 3 bases from V and 6 bases from J, leaving 6 bases between. The CDR3 totals 12 residues. Germline values: CDR1 MDHEN, CDR2 SYDVKM. In DNA, the CDR3 is TGTGCCAGCAGTTTTGAAGCCAATGAGCAGTTCTTC. Protein: CASSFEANEQFF.

The V gene is TRBV18, the J gene TRBJ1-5, with TRBD1 matching over 8 bases. Losses at the gene ends were 3 bases for V and 2 bases for J; bases not matched to a gene: 3. This CDR3 spans 15 amino acids. The germline CDR1 and CDR2 sequences are KGHSH and LQKENI. The CDR3 nucleotides are TGTGCCAGCTCACCGACAGGGGATGGCAATCAGCCCCAGCATTTT. It is translated as CASSPTGDGNQPQHF.

The J gene is TRBJ2-5, the V gene TRBV18, with D possibly matching TRBD2 (6 bases). V lost 6 bases and J 3 bases, leaving 23 bases between the germline ends. CDR1 is KGHSH, CDR2 LQKENI, per germline. This CDR3 is built from 17 residues. CDR3 loop: CASSHLDRGILEETQYF. CDR3 DNA: TGTGCCAGCTCCCACCTGGACCGGGGGATTTTGGAAGAGACCCAGTACTTC.

The genes are TRBV9 and TRBJ2-7, with 9 bases that match TRBD1. CDR3 length: 13 amino acids. Per germline, CDR1 SGDLS and CDR2 YYNGEE. V trimming: 4 bases; J trimming: 6 bases; junction bases outside the gene matches: 5. The CDR3 reads CASSTTGGGEQYF. Written as DNA, the CDR3 is TGTGCCAGCAGCACAACAGGGGGCGGCGAGCAGTACTTC. The full variable domain, its missing parts supplied by reference TRBV9 and TRBJ2-7, is DSGVTQTPKHLITATGQRVTLRCSPRSGDLSVYWYQQSLDQGLQFLIQYYNGEERAKGNILERFSAQQFPDLHSELNLSSLELGDSALYFCASSTTGGGEQYFGPGTRLTVT.

The CDR3 DNA sequence: TGTGCCAGCAGCCCACGACAGGGCATTGCTGCGAACACCGGGGAGCTGTTTTTT. It codes for CASSPRQGIAANTGELFF. V gene TRBV11-2 combines with J gene TRBJ2-2; 7 positions match TRBD1. The CDR3 loop spans 18 amino acids. The germline CDR1 and CDR2 sequences are SGHAT and FQNNGV. V shed 5 bases and J 0 bases; nucleotides not matched to a gene: 12.

The chain has TRBV12-2 and TRBJ2-2; the table assigns TRBD2, which was not confirmed against the DNA. TRBV12-2 corresponds to a pseudogene. This CDR3 region has 15 residues. The CDR3 nucleotides read TGTGCAAGTCGTCCAGCGGGGGCGAACACCGGGGAGCTGTTTTTT. This sequence encodes CASRPAGANTGELFF.

The sample holds a few counts of this clone. This rearrangement joins TRBV28 to TRBJ2-3, with TRBD2 matching 12 bases. The CDR3 is 20 residues long. With 7 bases clipped from V and 1 base from J, the junction kept 18 bases outside the gene matches. Germline loops: CDR1 MDHEN, CDR2 SYDVKM. DNA for the CDR3: TGTGCCAGCACCCCCCCGAGGGCTAGCGGGGGGGCCGGGGGCACAGATACGCAGTATTTT. Its protein is CASTPPRASGGAGGTDTQYF. Full variable domain (missing parts from reference TRBV28 and TRBJ2-3): DVKVTQSSRYLVKRTGEKVFLECVQDMDHENMFWYRQDPGLGLRLIYFSYDVKMKEKGDIPEGYSVSREKKERFSLILESASTNQTSMYLCASTPPRASGGAGGTDTQYFGPGTRLTVL.

As for this clone: Sequence at one end of the junction differs from germline and may be a read error. The chain combines TRBV7-9 with TRBJ2-7, with D hard to call. Germline loops: CDR1 SEHNR, CDR2 FQNEAQ (reference sequence). The length of the CDR3 is 11 residues. The CDR3 is CSSSLTGEQYF. CDR3 DNA sequence: TGTTCCAGCAGCTTAACGGGCGAGCAGTACTTC.